This T cell receptor (beta chain) was sequenced in a study of shared clonotypes between healthy human individuals. Every subset had its genomic DNA shared out evenly among several immunoSEQ plates. The assay was immunoSEQ multiplex PCR, and TCRdb's table has in-frame clones only and misses some. This table holds more than 2 million clones, approximately 94% found once. The J segment lost 2 bases and the V segment lost 5 bases, leaving 5 bases of the junction unmatched. Germline V lookup: CDR1 SEHNR, CDR2 FQNEAQ (reference sequence). CDR3 length: 15 amino acids. The chain uses TRBV7-9 and TRBJ2-3; 9 bases map to TRBD1. The sample comprised naive CD4+ T cells sorted from blood. Subset noted: CD45RA+ positively selected. The sequence derives from a man younger than 35 in good health. CDR3: CASSPQGAFTDTQYF. Written as DNA, the CDR3 is TGTGCCAGCAGCCCACAGGGGGCTTTCACAGATACGCAGTATTTT.